Many counts were recorded for the clone carrying this TCR delta chain. Its target is not known. The source of the sample is a study of γδ T cells in repeated Plasmodium falciparum infection. Study-wide context: Samples were taken at baseline, before some infections, and 21 days after each. Malian gammadelta TCRs were studied during no-transmission periods and across acute malaria episodes. Findings of the study overall: Many TCRgamma sequences overlapped between individuals in stable Vgamma9/Vdelta2+ repertoires.

The CDR3 has 16 residues. V lost 7 bases to trimming and J lost 0 bases; unmatched junction nucleotides: 11. From germline, CDR1 is TSWWSYY and CDR2 QGS. Gammadelta T cells were flow-sorted from PBMC into Vgamma9/Vdelta2+ and Vdelta2-negative populations for bulk analysis. TCRdb re-processed the multiplex PCR reads via CATT. The repertoire includes some 100,000 delta-chain clones, about 1.5% of them detected once, and just under 9% sits in the top ten. This rearrangement joins TRDV1 to TRDJ1; 7 bases match TRDD2. Sequenced material: gamma-delta T cells from blood. The sequence was obtained from a pool of human donors (malaria-infected and uninfected, not separated). The CDR3 spells CALAVPTSWYTDKLIF. The CDR3 nucleotides read TGTGCTCTTGCTGTTCCTACCTCCTGGTACACCGATAAACTCATCTTT.